The clone carrying this T cell receptor beta chain was seen at least ten times. The data are from a study of early T cells in non-severe SARS-CoV-2 infection. Germline V gene sequence: CDR1 LGHDT, CDR2 YNNKEL (reference sequence). The CDR3 runs to 16 residues. V was pared by 0 bases and J by 4 bases, with 13 bases between. MiXCR, applied by TCRdb to the 5' RACE reads, yields one record per CDR3 protein. The sample lists about 39,000 distinct CDR3 sequences, around 5.8% occurring once. The chain is built from TRBV3-1 and TRBJ1-5, with D perhaps matching TRBD1 (6 bases). This sequence originates from an adult who was a healthcare worker with PCR-confirmed SARS-CoV-2 infection or an uninfected control (not recorded which). The specimen was whole blood, collected at baseline. The CDR3 sequence: CASSQDAGTQNQPQHF. The CDR3 DNA is TGTGCCAGCAGCCAAGATGCAGGGACACAAAATCAGCCCCAGCATTTT.